This TCR beta chain derives from a study of shared clonotypes between healthy human individuals. Profiled with immunoSEQ multiplex PCR; TCRdb holds only in-frame clones, not every one. The table lists a few million clones, around 90% of them singletons. The CDR3 loop spans 16 amino acids. V was shortened by 0 bases and J by 0 bases, with 9 bases between the two germline ends. Germline V lookup: CDR1 SGHRS, CDR2 YFSETQ. The sequencing input was naive CD4+ T cells sorted from blood. Subset indicated: CD45RA+ positively selected. The genes are TRBV5-1 and TRBJ1-4, with unresolved D. This receptor was identified in a man between 18 and 29 years old in good health. The CDR3 protein is CASSLGPGTTNEKLFF. The DNA of the CDR3 is TGCGCCAGCAGCTTGGGTCCGGGAACAACTAATGAAAAACTGTTTTTT.